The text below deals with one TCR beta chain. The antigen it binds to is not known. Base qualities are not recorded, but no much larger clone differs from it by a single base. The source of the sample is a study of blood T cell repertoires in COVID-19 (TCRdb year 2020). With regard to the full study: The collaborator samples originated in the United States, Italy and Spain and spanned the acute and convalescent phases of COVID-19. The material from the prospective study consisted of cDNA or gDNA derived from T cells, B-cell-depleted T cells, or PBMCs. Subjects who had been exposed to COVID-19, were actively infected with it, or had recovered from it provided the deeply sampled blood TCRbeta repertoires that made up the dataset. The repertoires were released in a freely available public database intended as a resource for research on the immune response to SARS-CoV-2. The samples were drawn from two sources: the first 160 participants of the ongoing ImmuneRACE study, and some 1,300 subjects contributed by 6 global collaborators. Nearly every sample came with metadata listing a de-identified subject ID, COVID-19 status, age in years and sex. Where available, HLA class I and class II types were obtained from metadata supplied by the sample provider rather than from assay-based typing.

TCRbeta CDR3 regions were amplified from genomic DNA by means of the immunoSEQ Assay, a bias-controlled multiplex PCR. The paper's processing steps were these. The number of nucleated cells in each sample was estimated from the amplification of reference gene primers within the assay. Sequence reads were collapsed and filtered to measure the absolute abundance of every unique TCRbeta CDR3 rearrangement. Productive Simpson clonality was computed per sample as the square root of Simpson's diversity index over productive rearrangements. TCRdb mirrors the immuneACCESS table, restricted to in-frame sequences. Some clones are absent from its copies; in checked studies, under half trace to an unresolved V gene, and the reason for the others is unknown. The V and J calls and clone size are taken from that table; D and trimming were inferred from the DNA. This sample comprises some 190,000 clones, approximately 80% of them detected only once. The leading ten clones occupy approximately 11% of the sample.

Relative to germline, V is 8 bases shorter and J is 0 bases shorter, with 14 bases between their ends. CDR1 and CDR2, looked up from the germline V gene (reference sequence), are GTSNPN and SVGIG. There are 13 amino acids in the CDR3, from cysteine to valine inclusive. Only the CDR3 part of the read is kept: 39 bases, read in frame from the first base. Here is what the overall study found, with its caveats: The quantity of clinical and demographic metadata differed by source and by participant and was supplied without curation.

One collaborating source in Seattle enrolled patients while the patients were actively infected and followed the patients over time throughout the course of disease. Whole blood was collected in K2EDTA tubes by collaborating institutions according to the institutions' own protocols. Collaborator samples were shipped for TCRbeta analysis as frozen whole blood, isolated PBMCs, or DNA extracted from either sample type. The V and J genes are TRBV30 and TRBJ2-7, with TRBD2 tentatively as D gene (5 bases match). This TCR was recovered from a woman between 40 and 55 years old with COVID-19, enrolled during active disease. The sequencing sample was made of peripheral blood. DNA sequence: TGTGCCCTAGCCCCCCTAGGCTCCTACGAGCAGTACGTC. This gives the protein CALAPLGSYEQYV.